The clone carrying this T cell receptor (beta chain) was picked up a small number of times. Antigen: not known. The authors amplified TCR beta CDR3 regions, and they did so from RNA transcripts for repertoire sequencing. The library came from an HTBI-primed first-round RT-PCR and a second-round multiplex PCR. TCRdb processed the multiplex PCR reads anew with MiXCR; each CDR3 protein has one entry. The sample consists of more than 1,000,000 distinct CDR3 sequences, about 40% of them appearing once. The data derive from a study of Graves' ophthalmopathy and Graves' hyperthyroidism. The study, taken as a whole, reports: A model built from 13 signatures distinguished ophthalmopathy from stable hyperthyroidism with around 91% sensitivity and 81.08% specificity.

Each hyperthyroidism patient was newly diagnosed, with under 2 months' duration, and aged 18 to 65. Sample: peripheral blood or thyroid tissue (not recorded which). The TCR sequence derives from an adult man with Graves' hyperthyroidism.

For the CDR3, the DNA is TGCAGTGCTAGAGTTTTGGGTAGACAGATTCCTAGCAATCAGCCCCAGCATTTT. Amino acid sequence: CSARVLGRQIPSNQPQHF. The rearrangement links TRBV20-1 to TRBJ1-5; D may be TRBD1 (5 bases). The CDR3 has 18 amino acids. CDR1 and CDR2 from the germline V gene are DFQATT and SNEGSKA (reference sequence). V lost 1 base, J lost 0 bases, and 19 bases lay in between.